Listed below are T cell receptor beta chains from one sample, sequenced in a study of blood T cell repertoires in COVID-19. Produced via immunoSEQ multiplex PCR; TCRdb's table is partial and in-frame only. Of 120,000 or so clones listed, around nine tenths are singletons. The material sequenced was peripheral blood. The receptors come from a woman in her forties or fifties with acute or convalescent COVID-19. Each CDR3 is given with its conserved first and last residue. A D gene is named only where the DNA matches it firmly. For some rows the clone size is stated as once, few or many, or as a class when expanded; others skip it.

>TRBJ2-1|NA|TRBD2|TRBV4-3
CASSQDPSGSGPYNEQFF
TGCGCCAGCAGCCAAGATCCTAGCGGGAGCGGTCCCTACAATGAGCAGTTCTTC
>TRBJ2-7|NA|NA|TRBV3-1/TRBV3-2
CASSQVGFEQYF
TGTGCCAGCAGCCAAGTTGGCTTCGAGCAGTACTTC
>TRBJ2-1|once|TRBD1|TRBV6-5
CASRTGTGDFDEQFF
TGTGCCAGCCGAACGGGGACAGGGGATTTTGATGAGCAGTTCTTC
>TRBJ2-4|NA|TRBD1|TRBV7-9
CASSLAGSGGNIQYF
TGTGCCAGCAGCTTAGCGGGGTCAGGGGGAAACATTCAGTACTTC
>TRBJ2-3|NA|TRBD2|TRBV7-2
CASSLDGRGGTDTQYF
TGTGCCAGCAGCTTAGACGGGAGGGGGGGCACAGATACGCAGTATTTT
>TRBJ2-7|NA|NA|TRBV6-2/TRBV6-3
CASSAIDRGPIYEQYF
TGTGCCAGCAGCGCAATCGATAGGGGCCCAATCTACGAGCAGTACTTC
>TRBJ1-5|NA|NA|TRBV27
CASSPYPVGTPPVSNQPQHF
TGTGCCAGCAGTCCATACCCGGTTGGGACTCCCCCCGTGAGCAATCAGCCCCAGCATTTT
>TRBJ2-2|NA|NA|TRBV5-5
CASSRTVMNTGELFF
TGTGCCAGCAGTAGGACAGTCATGAACACCGGGGAGCTGTTTTTT
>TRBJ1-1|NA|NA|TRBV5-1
CASSLALGARVGEAFF
TGCGCCAGCAGCTTGGCCTTGGGGGCGCGGGTGGGTGAAGCTTTCTTT
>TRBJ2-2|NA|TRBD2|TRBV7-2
CASSLVSALAGGSDGELFF
TGTGCCAGCAGCTTAGTTTCCGCTCTAGCGGGGGGCTCAGACGGGGAGCTGTTTTTT
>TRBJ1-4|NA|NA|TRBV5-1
CASSLVSGDGEKLFF
TGCGCCAGCAGCTTGGTTTCGGGGGATGGTGAAAAACTGTTTTTT
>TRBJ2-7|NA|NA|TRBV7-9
CASSLDGGPYEQYF
TGTGCCAGCAGCTTAGACGGGGGGCCATACGAGCAGTACTTC
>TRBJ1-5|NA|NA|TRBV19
CASSIGGSGQPQHF
TGTGCCAGTAGTATAGGGGGAAGCGGTCAGCCCCAGCATTTT
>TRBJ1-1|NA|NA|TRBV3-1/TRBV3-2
CASSRGLGGTEAFF
TGTGCCAGCAGCAGGGGTTTGGGGGGAACTGAAGCTTTCTTT
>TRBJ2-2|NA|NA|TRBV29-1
CSVGTAFHGELFF
TGCAGCGTTGGTACAGCATTCCACGGGGAGCTGTTTTTT
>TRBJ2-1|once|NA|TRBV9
CASSVGSLSYNEQFF
TGTGCCAGCAGCGTGGGGAGCCTCTCCTACAATGAGCAGTTCTTC
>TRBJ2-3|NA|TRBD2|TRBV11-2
CASSSEREGGTDTQYF
TGTGCCAGCAGCTCGGAGCGGGAGGGAGGGACAGATACGCAGTATTTT